Listed below are T cell receptor beta chains from one sample, sequenced in a study of control samples from healthy donors and cancer patients. This table comes from immunoSEQ multiplex PCR, and its TCRdb copy is limited to in-frame clones, with some not included. Of around 140,000 clones listed, roughly 86% are singletons. The specimen was PBMCs. These receptors were taken from a man in his fifties or sixties with head and neck cancer. CDR3s include the opening cysteine and the closing phenylalanine or tryptophan. D genes are given only for firm matches. Part of the rows lack a size; the others show once, few, many or a class for expanded clones.

>once|TRBV6-1|TRBJ1-1|-
CASSEQGRNTEAFF
TGTGCCAGCAGTGAACAGGGTAGGAACACTGAAGCTTTCTTT
>-|TRBV27|TRBJ1-6|-
CASSLSAGRGSPLHF
TGTGCCAGCAGTTTATCGGCAGGCCGCGGTTCACCCCTCCACTTT
>-|TRBV28|TRBJ2-2|-
CASSRWGAGDGELFF
TGTGCCAGCAGTCGATGGGGGGCGGGAGACGGGGAGCTGTTTTTT
>-|TRBV5-5|TRBJ1-6|-
CASSLRVSYNSPLHF
TGTGCCAGCAGCTTGAGAGTCTCCTATAATTCACCCCTCCACTTT
>-|TRBV19|TRBJ1-6|TRBD1
CASSPTGGNSPLHF
TGTGCCAGTAGTCCCACAGGGGGCAATTCACCCCTCCACTTT
>-|TRBV18|TRBJ1-6|-
CASSSGTNSPLHF
TGTGCCAGCTCGTCCGGGACGAATTCACCCCTCCACTTT
>-|TRBV19|TRBJ2-7|-
CASSIEAGLGYEQYF
TGTGCCAGTAGTATAGAAGCGGGCCTCGGCTACGAGCAGTACTTC
>-|TRBV19|TRBJ2-3|-
CASSSYEGRTQYF
TGTGCCAGTAGTTCTTACGAGGGGAGAACGCAGTATTTT
>-|TRBV11-2|TRBJ2-7|-
CASTSTWGAEQYF
TGTGCCAGCACCTCAACGTGGGGTGCGGAGCAGTACTTC
>-|TRBV18|TRBJ1-3|-
CASSPTTVLGNTIYF
TGTGCCAGCTCACCTACGACAGTCCTTGGAAACACCATATATTTT
>-|TRBV27|TRBJ1-6|TRBD1
CASSSSLGQGNSPLHF
TGTGCCAGCAGTTCGTCCCTGGGACAGGGCAATTCACCCCTCCACTTT
>-|TRBV2|TRBJ1-6|-
CASRKQSSYNSPLHF
TGTGCCAGCAGAAAGCAGAGCTCCTATAATTCACCCCTCCACTTT
>-|TRBV19|TRBJ1-6|TRBD1
CASSAEDRGNSPLHF
TGTGCCAGTAGTGCCGAGGACAGGGGAAATTCACCCCTCCACTTT
>-|TRBV2|TRBJ1-1|-
CASSQSPGYTEAFF
TGTGCCAGCAGTCAATCTCCAGGGTACACTGAAGCTTTCTTT
>-|TRBV28|TRBJ1-2|-
CASSAGAREYTF
TGTGCCAGCAGTGCAGGGGCCCGGGAGTACACCTTC
>-|TRBV25-1|TRBJ1-6|TRBD1
CASSWRQGNSPLHF
TGTGCCAGCAGCTGGAGACAGGGAAATTCACCCCTCCACTTT
>-|TRBV4-1|TRBJ2-3|-
CASSQLPQFRGTDTQYF
TGCGCCAGCAGCCAGCTCCCACAATTTAGGGGCACAGATACGCAGTATTTT
>-|TRBV7-9|TRBJ2-5|-
CASSFLDRQETQYF
TGTGCCAGCAGCTTCCTGGACAGACAAGAGACCCAGTACTTC
>-|TRBV11-3|TRBJ1-1|-
CASSLGGSANTEAFF
TGTGCCAGCAGCTTAGGAGGGTCTGCGAACACTGAAGCTTTCTTT
>once|TRBV5-1|TRBJ2-7|-
CASSRDGGFGSYEQYF
TGCGCCAGCAGCCGGGATGGTGGGTTCGGCTCCTACGAGCAGTACTTC
>-|TRBV19|TRBJ2-1|TRBD1
CASTIGTGPYNEQFF
TGTGCCAGTACTATTGGGACAGGTCCATACAATGAGCAGTTCTTC
>-|TRBV19|TRBJ1-3|-
CASSIDLWTAGNTIYF
TGTGCCAGTAGTATAGATCTGTGGACTGCTGGAAACACCATATATTTT
>once|TRBV24-1|TRBJ1-1|-
CATSQDGDTEAFF
TGTGCCACCAGCCAGGACGGGGACACTGAAGCTTTCTTT
>-|TRBV10-1|TRBJ2-1|-
CASSDRENEQFF
TGCGCCAGCAGTGACAGGGAGAATGAGCAGTTCTTC
>-|TRBV7-8|TRBJ2-7|-
CASSFSGATYEQYF
TGTGCCAGCAGCTTCTCAGGGGCAACCTACGAGCAGTACTTC
>-|TRBV7-9|TRBJ1-3|-
CASSSSYYSGNTIYF
TGTGCCAGCAGCTCCTCTTATTACTCTGGAAACACCATATATTTT
>-|TRBV5-5|TRBJ2-3|TRBD2
CASSLRLAGGPFSTDTQYF
TGTGCCAGCAGCTTGCGACTAGCGGGAGGGCCGTTTAGCACAGATACGCAGTATTTT
>-|TRBV5-4|TRBJ2-7|-
CASSTALEQYF
TGTGCCAGCAGCACCGCTCTCGAGCAGTACTTC
>-|TRBV6-5|TRBJ1-3|TRBD1
CASSYGTDHSGNTIYF
TGTGCCAGCAGTTACGGGACAGATCACTCTGGAAACACCATATATTTT
>-|TRBV4-1|TRBJ2-7|-
CASSPTFAGSYEQYF
TGCGCCAGCAGCCCTACCTTTGCAGGCTCCTACGAGCAGTACTTC
>-|TRBV5-5|TRBJ2-5|-
CASSPTEGLETQYF
TGTGCCAGCAGCCCTACCGAGGGACTAGAGACCCAGTACTTC
>once|TRBV7-9|TRBJ1-1|-
CASSLDYDTEAFF
TGTGCCAGCAGCTTAGACTATGACACTGAAGCTTTCTTT
>-|TRBV19|TRBJ2-7|TRBD2
CASSISGMYEQYF
TGTGCCAGTAGTATAAGCGGGATGTACGAGCAGTACTTC
>once|TRBV29-1|TRBJ2-1|-
CSVVRGSLYNEQFF
TGCAGCGTTGTTAGGGGATCTCTATACAATGAGCAGTTCTTC
>once|TRBV27|TRBJ2-1|-
CAVIRDSYNEQFF
TGTGCCGTCATCCGGGACTCCTACAATGAGCAGTTCTTC
>-|TRBV11-2|TRBJ2-3|-
CASSLDTGASTDTQYF
TGTGCCAGCAGCTTAGACACAGGCGCTAGCACAGATACGCAGTATTTT
>many|TRBV10-3|TRBJ2-5|TRBD1
CAIRGQDETQYF
TGTGCCATCAGGGGACAGGACGAGACCCAGTACTTC
>-|TRBV7-9|TRBJ2-1|TRBD2
CASSLSSGGDNEQFF
TGTGCCAGCAGCTTATCTAGCGGGGGGGACAATGAGCAGTTCTTC
>once|TRBV15|TRBJ1-2|-
CATSRPGSTYGYTF
TGTGCCACCAGCAGACCTGGTTCCACCTATGGCTACACCTTC
>-|TRBV18|TRBJ2-7|TRBD1
CASAQGSGVGTVAYEQYF
TGTGCCAGCGCCCAGGGGTCCGGCGTCGGGACAGTGGCCTACGAGCAGTACTTC
>-|TRBV5-1|TRBJ2-1|TRBD1
CASSHPTGDPYNEQFF
TGCGCCAGCAGCCACCCGACAGGGGACCCTTACAATGAGCAGTTCTTC
>-|TRBV15|TRBJ2-4|-
CATSRGHGQNIQYF
TGTGCCACCAGCAGAGGGCATGGCCAAAACATTCAGTACTTC
>-|TRBV6-5|TRBJ2-3|TRBD2
CASSSLTSGGHYTQYF
TGTGCCAGCAGTTCCCTGACTAGCGGGGGGCATTATACGCAGTATTTT
>-|TRBV28|TRBJ2-2|TRBD1
CASRWGQGRTGELFF
TGTGCCAGCAGATGGGGACAGGGAAGGACCGGGGAGCTGTTTTTT
>-|TRBV6-5|TRBJ1-1|TRBD1
CASIAGTVNTEAFF
TGTGCCAGCATCGCCGGGACAGTTAACACTGAAGCTTTCTTT
>-|TRBV5-4|TRBJ2-5|-
CASSLMGETQYF
TGTGCCAGCAGCTTAATGGGGGAGACCCAGTACTTC
>-|TRBV19|TRBJ1-5|TRBD1
CASSIRPAGQGVDQPQHF
TGTGCCAGTAGTATAAGGCCGGCCGGACAGGGAGTCGATCAGCCCCAGCATTTT
>-|TRBV4-1|TRBJ2-7|-
CASSHDEQYF
TGCGCCAGCAGCCACGACGAGCAGTACTTC
>-|TRBV11-2|TRBJ2-5|-
CASSLVFGDTGTQYF
TGTGCCAGCAGCTTAGTGTTCGGGGATACCGGGACCCAGTACTTC
>-|TRBV24-1|TRBJ2-1|TRBD1
CATKGGAGNEQFF
TGTGCCACTAAAGGGGGCGCCGGGAATGAGCAGTTCTTC
>-|TRBV9|TRBJ2-5|-
CASSDDRHQETQYF
TGTGCCAGCAGCGATGACAGACACCAAGAGACCCAGTACTTC
>-|TRBV30|TRBJ1-2|-
CAWRGGQGYTF
TGTGCCTGGAGGGGGGGGCAAGGCTACACCTTC